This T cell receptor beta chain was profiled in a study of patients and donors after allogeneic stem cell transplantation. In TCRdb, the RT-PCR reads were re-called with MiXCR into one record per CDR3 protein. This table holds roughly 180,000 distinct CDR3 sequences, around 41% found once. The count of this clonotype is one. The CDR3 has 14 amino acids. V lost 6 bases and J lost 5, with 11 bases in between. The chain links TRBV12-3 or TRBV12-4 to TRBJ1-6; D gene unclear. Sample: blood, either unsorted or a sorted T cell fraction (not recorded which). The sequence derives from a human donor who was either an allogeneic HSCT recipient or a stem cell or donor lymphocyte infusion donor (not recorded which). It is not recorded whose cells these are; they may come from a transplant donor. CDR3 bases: TGTGCCAGCAGCCGCGGCAGTAATAATTCACCCCTCCACTTT. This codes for CASSRGSNNSPLHF.